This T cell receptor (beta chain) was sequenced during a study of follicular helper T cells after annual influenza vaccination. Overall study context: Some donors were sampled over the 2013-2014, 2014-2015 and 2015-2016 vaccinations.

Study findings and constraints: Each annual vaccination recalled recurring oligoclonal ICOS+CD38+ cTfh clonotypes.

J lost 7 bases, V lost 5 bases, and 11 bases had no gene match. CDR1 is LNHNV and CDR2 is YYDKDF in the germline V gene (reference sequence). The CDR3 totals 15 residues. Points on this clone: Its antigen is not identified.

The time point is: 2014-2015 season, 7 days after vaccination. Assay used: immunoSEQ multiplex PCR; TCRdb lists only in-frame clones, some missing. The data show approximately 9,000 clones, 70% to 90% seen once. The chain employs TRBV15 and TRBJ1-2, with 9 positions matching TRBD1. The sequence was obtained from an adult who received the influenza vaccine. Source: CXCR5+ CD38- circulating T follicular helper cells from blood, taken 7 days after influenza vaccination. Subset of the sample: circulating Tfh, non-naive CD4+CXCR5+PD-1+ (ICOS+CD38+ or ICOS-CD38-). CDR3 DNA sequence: TGTGCCACCAGCGCCGGGACAGGGTTTGGCAGTGGCTACACCTTC. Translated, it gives CATSAGTGFGSGYTF.